This is a list of T cell receptor beta chains from one sample in a study of regulatory T cells in long-lasting Graves disease. Each CDR3 protein is one row after TCRdb ran MiXCR on the multiplex PCR reads. The sample carries 530,000 or so distinct CDR3 sequences, about 14% recorded once. These data also featured in a second study, about T cells in Graves' hyperthyroidism and ophthalmopathy.

Sequencing was performed on peripheral blood mononuclear cells (PBMCs), taken at new diagnosis, from a patient treated with antithyroid drugs. The receptors originated from a man between 25 and 39 years old with Graves disease. Both conserved end residues are part of each CDR3. A D gene is named only where the DNA matches it firmly. Rows give clone size only sometimes, using once, few, many, or a class for an expanded clone.

cdr3_aa cdr3_nt v_call cdr3_length clone_size d_call j_call
CASSLEGGSRTQYF TGTGCCAGCAGCTTAGAGGGCGGGAGTCGTACGCAGTATTTT TRBV7-8 14 - TRBD2 TRBJ2-3
CATSDGQGRGYTF TGTGCCACCAGTGATGGACAGGGACGGGGCTACACCTTC TRBV24-1 13 many TRBD1 TRBJ1-2
CASTEGTFTPPYGYTF TGTGCCAGTACCGAGGGAACATTCACCCCTCCATATGGCTACACCTTC TRBV19 16 - - TRBJ1-2
CASSLTEAFF TGTGCCAGCAGCCTAACCGAAGCTTTCTTT TRBV7-9 10 many - TRBJ1-1
CASTRLAGSYNEQFF TGTGCCAGCACCAGACTAGCGGGGTCTTACAATGAGCAGTTCTTC TRBV2 15 - TRBD2 TRBJ2-1
CASSWGLAEKNEQFF TGTGCCAGCAGTTGGGGACTAGCGGAAAAGAATGAGCAGTTCTTC TRBV12-3/TRBV12-4 15 many TRBD2 TRBJ2-1
CASSATGLQAFF TGTGCCAGCAGTGCGACTGGGCTTCAAGCTTTCTTT TRBV25-1 12 few - TRBJ1-1
CASSPRPGEKLFF TGTGCCAGCTCACCGCGACCCGGAGAAAAACTGTTTTTT TRBV18 13 many - TRBJ1-4
CATSGVGLNGRAVSYNEQFF TGTGCCACCAGTGGAGTGGGTCTCAACGGGAGGGCCGTAAGCTACAATGAGCAGTTCTTC TRBV24-1 20 few TRBD2 TRBJ2-1
CAWELWNTGGAGELFF TGTGCCTGGGAGTTGTGGAACACGGGGGGCGCCGGGGAGCTGTTTTTT TRBV30 16 - - TRBJ2-2
CASSLTVGESNEQYF TGTGCCAGCAGCTTAACGGTGGGAGAATCCAACGAGCAGTACTTC TRBV11-2 15 - - TRBJ2-7
CASSPRVADNEKLFF TGTGCCAGCTCACCACGGGTGGCGGATAATGAAAAACTGTTTTTT TRBV18 15 - - TRBJ1-4
CASKLTVTYNEQFF TGTGCCAGCAAGTTGACGGTAACCTACAATGAGCAGTTCTTC TRBV5-4 14 few - TRBJ2-1
CASSLIAGARGYTF TGTGCCAGCAGCTTAATCGCAGGGGCTAGAGGCTACACCTTC TRBV11-2 14 many - TRBJ1-2
CASSPRLGNEQFF TGTGCCAGCAGCCCTCGACTAGGGAATGAGCAGTTCTTC TRBV7-2 13 many - TRBJ2-1
CASSQSVPREQYF TGTGCCAGCAGCCAAAGCGTACCCCGAGAGCAGTACTTC TRBV3-1 13 many - TRBJ2-7
CASSYSGRDTQYF TGTGCCAGCAGTTATTCAGGGAGGGATACGCAGTATTTT TRBV6-5 13 - - TRBJ2-3
CSVEVRTGVLPYEQYF TGCAGCGTTGAAGTCCGGACAGGGGTCCTTCCCTACGAGCAGTACTTC TRBV29-1 16 many TRBD1 TRBJ2-7
CATSNKSADTQYF TGTGCCACCAGTAACAAGTCGGCAGATACGCAGTATTTT TRBV24-1 13 - - TRBJ2-3
CASSLQTSGRIWFF TGCGCCAGCAGCTTGCAGACTAGCGGGAGGATTTGGTTCTTC TRBV5-1 14 many TRBD2 TRBJ2-1
CSARTGTGLSGEQYF TGCAGTGCCAGGACCGGGACAGGGTTATCGGGCGAGCAGTACTTC TRBV20-1 15 many TRBD1 TRBJ2-7
CATSEQWMDGYTF TGTGCCACCAGTGAGCAGTGGATGGACGGCTACACCTTC TRBV24-1 13 - - TRBJ1-2
CASSFLAGGGKDTQYF TGTGCCAGCAGCTTTCTAGCGGGAGGGGGGAAGGATACGCAGTATTTT TRBV11-2 16 many TRBD2 TRBJ2-3